Listed below are T cell receptor beta chains from one sample, sequenced in a study of blood T cell repertoires in COVID-19. Only in-frame clones appear in the TCRdb table, and some are missing; sequencing was by immunoSEQ multiplex PCR. The sample gives a few hundred thousand clones, about 90% of which show up once; over 0.8% is in the top ten. What was sequenced was PBMCs or T cells enriched from blood (not recorded which). The receptors derive from a woman between 25 and 40 years old who had recovered from COVID-19. The CDR3 runs from the conserved cysteine through the conserved F or W. A D gene is named only where the DNA matches it firmly. Not all rows give a size; the values are once, few, many and, for expanded clones, a class.

V	J	size	length	D	DNA	CDR3
TRBV19	TRBJ2-6	.	14	.	TGTGCCAGTACAACCTTGGCCGGGGCCAACGTCCTGACTTTC	CASTTLAGANVLTF
TRBV19	TRBJ1-1	.	14	.	TGTGCCAGTAGTATAGCCCCCCGCGGCACTGAAGCTTTCTTT	CASSIAPRGTEAFF
TRBV6-5	TRBJ1-5	.	13	.	TGTGCCAGCAGTTACCAGTGGAATCAGCCCCAGCATTTT	CASSYQWNQPQHF
TRBV19	TRBJ1-1	.	16	TRBD1	TGTGCCAGTAGTAACACCCCCGGGACAGCAAACACTGAAGCTTTCTTT	CASSNTPGTANTEAFF
TRBV6-6	TRBJ1-5	.	14	.	TGTGCCAGCAGCTACAATCGGAGGGCTCAGCCCCAGCATTTT	CASSYNRRAQPQHF
TRBV10-3	TRBJ1-1	.	15	TRBD1	TGTGCCATCAGTCCCCGAACCGGGACAGACACTGAAGCTTTCTTT	CAISPRTGTDTEAFF
TRBV5-1	TRBJ2-2	.	14	.	TGCGCCAGCAGCCAGGGACTTGGCTTCGGGGAGCTGTTTTTT	CASSQGLGFGELFF
TRBV7-8	TRBJ1-4	.	14	.	TGTGCCAGCAGCTTTCGACAGACTAATGAAAAACTGTTTTTT	CASSFRQTNEKLFF
TRBV5-8	TRBJ2-6	.	13	.	TGTGCCAGCAGCCACTTGGGGGCCAACGTCCTGACTTTC	CASSHLGANVLTF
TRBV7-2	TRBJ1-1	.	13	.	TGTGCCAGCAGCTTTCAGGTGAACACTGAAGCTTTCTTT	CASSFQVNTEAFF
TRBV18	TRBJ1-1	.	18	.	TGTGCCAGCTCACCATCCGGGGCAGGGGACATCAAATTTTCTGAAGCTTTCTTT	CASSPSGAGDIKFSEAFF
TRBV9	TRBJ2-1	once	15	TRBD1	TGTGCCAGCAGCGTAGAACAGGGGGCTTACAATGAGCAGTTCTTC	CASSVEQGAYNEQFF
TRBV4-1	TRBJ2-3	.	14	.	TGCGCCAGCAGCCAAGATGATTACCGGGAACAACAGTATTTT	CASSQDDYREQQYF
TRBV15	TRBJ1-2	.	16	.	TGTGCCACCAGCAGAGATGCGGGGGGCAGTCTGTATGGCTACACCTTC	CATSRDAGGSLYGYTF
TRBV4-1	TRBJ2-6	.	22	TRBD1	TGCGCCAGCAGGAAAGCCGGGACAGGGGGCTCTGGGGCACCTTCTGGGGCCAACGTCCTGACTTTC	CASRKAGTGGSGAPSGANVLTF
TRBV10-3	TRBJ1-1	few	12	.	TGTGCCATCAGTTCACAGAACACTGAAGCTTTCTTT	CAISSQNTEAFF
TRBV9	TRBJ2-3	.	15	TRBD2	TGTGCCAGCAGCGTAGAGGGACTAGCGGTGGATACGCAGTATTTT	CASSVEGLAVDTQYF
TRBV19	TRBJ2-7	.	14	.	TGTGCCAGTAGTATGTCCCCACTCTCCTACGAGCAGTACTTC	CASSMSPLSYEQYF